This TCR beta chain is drawn from a study of blood T cell repertoires in COVID-19. Study-level background: Samples of COVID-19 (acute and convalescent) were obtained from the United States, Italy and Spain. T cells, B-cell-depleted T cells, or PBMCs provided the cDNA or gDNA that served as material.

CDR1 and CDR2 from the germline V gene are SGHNT and YYREEE (reference sequence). V lost 1 base and J lost 0, with 9 bases in between. This CDR3 is built from 15 residues. In the source study's methods: Reference gene primers were amplified, and this amplification served to estimate nucleated cell counts. The repertoire was sequenced with immunoSEQ multiplex PCR; TCRdb's copy has only in-frame clones and lacks some. The V and J calls and the clone size are those of that table, but D and trimming were determined from the DNA. The sample carries approximately 240,000 clones, 70% to 85% recorded once. The TCR was taken from a woman between 35 and 50 years old with active or convalescent COVID-19. The specimen was peripheral blood. The V and J genes are TRBV5-4 and TRBJ2-3, with D possibly matching TRBD2 (5 bases). This chain's CDR3 is CASSLKAGSTDTQYF. The CDR3 coding sequence is TGTGCCAGCAGCTTGAAGGCGGGTAGCACAGATACGCAGTATTTT.